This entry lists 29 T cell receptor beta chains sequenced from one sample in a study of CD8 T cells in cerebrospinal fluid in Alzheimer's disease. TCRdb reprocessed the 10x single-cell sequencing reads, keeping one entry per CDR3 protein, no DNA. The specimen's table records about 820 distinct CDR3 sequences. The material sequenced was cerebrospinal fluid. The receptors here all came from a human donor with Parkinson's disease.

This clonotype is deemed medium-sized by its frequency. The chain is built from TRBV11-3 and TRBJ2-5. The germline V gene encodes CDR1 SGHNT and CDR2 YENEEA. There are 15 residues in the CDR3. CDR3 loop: CASSLGLGGGETQYF.

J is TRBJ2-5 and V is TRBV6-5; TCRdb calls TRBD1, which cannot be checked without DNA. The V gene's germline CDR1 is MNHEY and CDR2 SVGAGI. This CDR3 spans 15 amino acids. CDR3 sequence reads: CASRHRTGERETQYF.

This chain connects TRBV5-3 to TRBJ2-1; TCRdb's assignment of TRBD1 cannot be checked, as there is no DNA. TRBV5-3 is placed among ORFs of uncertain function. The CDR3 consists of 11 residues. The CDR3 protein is CARSPGGAPIF.

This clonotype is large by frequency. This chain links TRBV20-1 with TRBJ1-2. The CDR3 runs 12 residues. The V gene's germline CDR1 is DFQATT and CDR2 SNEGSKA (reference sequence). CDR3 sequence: CSARVSSAGYTF.

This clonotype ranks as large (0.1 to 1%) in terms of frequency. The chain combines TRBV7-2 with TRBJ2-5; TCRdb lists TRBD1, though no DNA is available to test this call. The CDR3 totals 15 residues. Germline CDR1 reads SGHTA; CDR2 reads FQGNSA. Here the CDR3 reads CASSLLWGQQETQYF.

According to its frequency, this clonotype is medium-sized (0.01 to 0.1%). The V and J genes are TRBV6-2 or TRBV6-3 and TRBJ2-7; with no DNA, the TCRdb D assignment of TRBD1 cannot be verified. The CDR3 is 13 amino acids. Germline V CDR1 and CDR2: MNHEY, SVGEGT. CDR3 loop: CASNRDSTYEQYF.

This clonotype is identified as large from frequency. The CDR3 protein is CASSLQLNQPQHF. V gene TRBV27 combines with J gene TRBJ1-5. Looked up from germline, CDR1 is MNHEY and CDR2 is SMNVEV (reference sequence). The CDR3 loop spans 13 amino acids.

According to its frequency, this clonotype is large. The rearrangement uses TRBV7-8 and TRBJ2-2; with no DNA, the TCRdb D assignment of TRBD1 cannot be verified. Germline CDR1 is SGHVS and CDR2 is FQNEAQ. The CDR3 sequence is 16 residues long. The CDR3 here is CASSLQGAQFPGELFF.

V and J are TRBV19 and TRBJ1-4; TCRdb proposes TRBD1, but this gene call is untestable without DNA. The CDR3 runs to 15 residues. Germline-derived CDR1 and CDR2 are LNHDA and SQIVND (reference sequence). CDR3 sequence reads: CASSRWGQGNEKLFF.

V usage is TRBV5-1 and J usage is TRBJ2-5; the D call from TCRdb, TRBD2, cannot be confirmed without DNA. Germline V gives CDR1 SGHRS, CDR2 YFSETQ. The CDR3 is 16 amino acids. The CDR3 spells CASLEASGVPGETQYF.

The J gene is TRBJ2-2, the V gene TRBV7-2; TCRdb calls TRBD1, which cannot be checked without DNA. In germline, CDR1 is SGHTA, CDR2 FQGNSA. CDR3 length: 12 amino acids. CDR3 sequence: CASSWGAGELFF. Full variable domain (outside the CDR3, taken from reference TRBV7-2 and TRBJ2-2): GAGVSQSPSNKVTEKGKDVELRCDPISGHTALYWYRQSLGQGLEFLIYFQGNSAPDKSGLPSDRFSAERTGGSVSTLTIQRTQQEDSAVYLCASSWGAGELFFGEGSRLTVL.

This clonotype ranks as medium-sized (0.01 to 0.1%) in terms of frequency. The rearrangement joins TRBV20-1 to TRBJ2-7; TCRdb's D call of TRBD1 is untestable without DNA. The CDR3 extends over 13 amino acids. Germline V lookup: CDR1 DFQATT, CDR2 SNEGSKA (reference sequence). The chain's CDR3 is CSAARTGAYEQYF.

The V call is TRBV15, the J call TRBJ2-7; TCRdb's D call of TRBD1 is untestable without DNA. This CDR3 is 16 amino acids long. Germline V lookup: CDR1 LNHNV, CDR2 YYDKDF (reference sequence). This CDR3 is CATSRGPGTASYEQYF.

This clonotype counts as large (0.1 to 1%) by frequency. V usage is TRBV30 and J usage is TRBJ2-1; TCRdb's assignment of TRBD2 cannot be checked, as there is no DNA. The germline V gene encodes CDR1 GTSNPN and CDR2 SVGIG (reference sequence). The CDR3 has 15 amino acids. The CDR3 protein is CAWSGSSGIYNEQFF.

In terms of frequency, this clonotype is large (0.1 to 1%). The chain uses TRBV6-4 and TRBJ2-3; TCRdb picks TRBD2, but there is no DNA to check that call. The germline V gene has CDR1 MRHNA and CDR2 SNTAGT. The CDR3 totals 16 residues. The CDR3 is CASSDSAGGSTDTQYF.

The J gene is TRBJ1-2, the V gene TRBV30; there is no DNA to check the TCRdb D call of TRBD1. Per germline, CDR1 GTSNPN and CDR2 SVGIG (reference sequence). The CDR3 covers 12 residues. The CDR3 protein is CAWSRGNYGYTF.

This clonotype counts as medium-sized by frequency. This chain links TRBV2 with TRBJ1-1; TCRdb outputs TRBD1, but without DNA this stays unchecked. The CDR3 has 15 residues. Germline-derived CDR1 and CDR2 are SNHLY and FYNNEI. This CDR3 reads CASSSHQGVNTEAFF.

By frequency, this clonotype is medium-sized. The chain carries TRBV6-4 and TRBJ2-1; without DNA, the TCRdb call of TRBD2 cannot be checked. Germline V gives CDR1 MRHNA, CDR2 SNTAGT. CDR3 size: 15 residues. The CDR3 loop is CASSDGTSGMEEQFF.

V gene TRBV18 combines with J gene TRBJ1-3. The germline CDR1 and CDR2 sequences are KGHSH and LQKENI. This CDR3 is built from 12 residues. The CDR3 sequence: CASSPPGNTIYF.

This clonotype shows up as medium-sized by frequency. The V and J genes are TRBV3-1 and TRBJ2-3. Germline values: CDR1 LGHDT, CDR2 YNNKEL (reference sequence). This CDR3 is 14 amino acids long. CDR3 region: CASSQDRRPDTQYF.

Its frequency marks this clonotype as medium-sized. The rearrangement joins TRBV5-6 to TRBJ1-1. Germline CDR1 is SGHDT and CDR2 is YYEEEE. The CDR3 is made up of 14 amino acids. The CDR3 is CASSSGQSGSSAFF.

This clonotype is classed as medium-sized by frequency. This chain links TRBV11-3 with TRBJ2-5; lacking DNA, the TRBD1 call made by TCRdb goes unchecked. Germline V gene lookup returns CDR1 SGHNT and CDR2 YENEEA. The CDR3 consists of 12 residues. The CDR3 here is CASLGTEETQYF.

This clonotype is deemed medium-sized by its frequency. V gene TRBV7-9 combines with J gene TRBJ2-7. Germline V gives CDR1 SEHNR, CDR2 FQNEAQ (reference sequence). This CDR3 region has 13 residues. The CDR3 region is CASSLDRAYEQYF.

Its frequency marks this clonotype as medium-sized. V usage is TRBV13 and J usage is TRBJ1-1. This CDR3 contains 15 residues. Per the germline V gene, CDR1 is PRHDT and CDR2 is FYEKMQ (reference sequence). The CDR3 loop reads CASSWRGSSDTEAFF. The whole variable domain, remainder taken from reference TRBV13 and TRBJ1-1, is AAGVIQSPRHLIKEKRETATLKCYPIPRHDTVYWYQQGPGQDPQFLISFYEKMQSDKGSIPDRFSAQQFSDYHSELNMSSLELGDSALYFCASSWRGSSDTEAFFGQGTRLTVV.

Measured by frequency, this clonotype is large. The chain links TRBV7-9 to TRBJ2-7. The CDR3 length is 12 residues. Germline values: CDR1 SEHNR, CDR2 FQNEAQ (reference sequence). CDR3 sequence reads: CASSLEEYEQYF.

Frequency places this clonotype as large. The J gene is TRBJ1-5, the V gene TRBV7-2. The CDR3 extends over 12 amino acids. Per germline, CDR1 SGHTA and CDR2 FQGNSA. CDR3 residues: CASSLLGQPQHF. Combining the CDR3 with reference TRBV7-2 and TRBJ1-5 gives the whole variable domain GAGVSQSPSNKVTEKGKDVELRCDPISGHTALYWYRQSLGQGLEFLIYFQGNSAPDKSGLPSDRFSAERTGGSVSTLTIQRTQQEDSAVYLCASSLLGQPQHFGDGTRLSIL.

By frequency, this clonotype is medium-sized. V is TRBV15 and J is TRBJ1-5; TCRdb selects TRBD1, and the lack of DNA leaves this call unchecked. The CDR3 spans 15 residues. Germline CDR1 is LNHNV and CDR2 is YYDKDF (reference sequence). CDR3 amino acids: CATSRDFRGDQPQHF. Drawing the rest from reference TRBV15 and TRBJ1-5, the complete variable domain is DAMVIQNPRYQVTQFGKPVTLSCSQTLNHNVMYWYQQKSSQAPKLLFHYYDKDFNNEADTPDNFQSRRPNTSFCFLDIRSPGLGDTAMYLCATSRDFRGDQPQHFGDGTRLSIL.

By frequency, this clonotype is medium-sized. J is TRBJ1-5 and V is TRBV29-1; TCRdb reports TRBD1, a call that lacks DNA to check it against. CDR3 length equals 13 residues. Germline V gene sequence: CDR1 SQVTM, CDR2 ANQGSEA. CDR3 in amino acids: CSVALDRVQPQHF.

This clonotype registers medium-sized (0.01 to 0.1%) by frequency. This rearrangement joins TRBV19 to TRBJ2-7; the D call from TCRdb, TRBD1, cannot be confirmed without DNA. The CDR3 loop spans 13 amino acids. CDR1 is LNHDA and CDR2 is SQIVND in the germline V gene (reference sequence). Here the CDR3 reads CASSMGRAFEQYF.